The present entry profiles one T cell receptor beta chain with its context. This clonotype has just a few counts. Its antigen specificity is not known. No base quality values were provided; no much bigger clone lies one nucleotide off. The cysteine opens and the phenylalanine closes a CDR3 of 13 amino acids. Only CDR3 DNA remains: 39 bases, in frame from the first base. The CDR1 and CDR2 encoded by the germline V gene (reference sequence) are LNHDA and SQIVND. Between the V and J ends, shortened by 5 bases and 2 bases respectively, the junction contains 9 bases. The library was generated by 5' RACE. Sequencing was carried out with an Illumina HiSeq 2500. A second PCR of roughly 6 to 11 cycles was run with a J-beta primer mix and a sample-barcoded 5' primer. Each TCR beta cDNA molecule received a unique molecular identifier from a template-switch 5' adaptor carrying 12 random nucleotides. At least 2.5 million CDR3-containing paired-end reads were obtained from each sample. The Mint cDNA synthesis kit, primed by a TRBC-specific oligonucleotide, was used to synthesize first-strand cDNA from all RNA. Following uracil-DNA glycosylase treatment, all cDNA underwent a first 18-cycle PCR with the universal primers M1SS and BC2_uni_R. Concerning the study's data processing: For normalization, 1 million high-quality reads, each with a distinct molecular identifier, were randomly selected from each sample. Instead of being binned into consensus sequences, reads with shared molecular identifiers were discarded. MiTCR, with a Q25 quality threshold and the strictest error-elimination algorithm, was used for CDR3 identification, clonotype clustering and error correction. A nonparametric unseen species model with Euler transformation was used to estimate lower-bound total TCR beta diversity. Using fastp at Q25 and MiXCR, TCRdb reprocessed the public reads and kept productive beta chains. Rows matching on CDR3 protein sequence are summarized as one entry with the most common DNA and genes. The V and J calls, along with clone size, are taken from TCRdb and not from the paper's own processing. A total of about 930,000 distinct CDR3 sequences appear in this sample, about 28% of them only once. About 9.4% of the sample is taken by the ten largest.

Systemically healthy Caucasian individuals from Russia, 35 to 50 in total and aged roughly 6 to 100 years, were included as donors. Around 9.9 milliliters of peripheral blood were collected from each donor into EDTA-treated Vacutainer tubes. Ficoll-Paque density-gradient centrifugation was used to isolate PBMCs, with at least 7 million per sample. Trizol reagent was used to extract total RNA from the PBMCs, yielding at least 5.5 micrograms per sample. For every donor, an aliquot of PBMCs went through flow cytometry to measure the percentages of naive CD45RAhigh/CD27high T cells. The sample originates from a study of blood T cells in healthy people across ages (dated by TCRdb to the mid-2010s). Describing the broader study: In model experiments, template switching captured roughly one uniquely barcoded TCR beta cDNA molecule for every two T cells. Age-related changes in TCR beta repertoire diversity were measured in the study by deep sequencing normalized with unique cDNA molecular identifiers. Four age groups were formed from the donors: young (average around 15 years), middle-aged (around 41), aged (over 55) and long-lived (around 82). Two additional independent replicas of 1 million unique cDNA reads from the same blood draw were analyzed for two donors (one aged 18 to 29 and one aged 80 or older). What the work shows at the level of the full study, not this receptor alone: As age increased, observed TCR beta diversity per million T cells dropped in a roughly linear way, and a significant reduction was already evident by age 40. Donor CMV infection status was unknown, potentially confounding age-related changes in expanded clonotypes. Because profiling used bulk unsorted PBMCs, naive and antigen-experienced compartments could not be compared conclusively. Estimates of total diversity based on one million sequenced T cells were regarded as lower bounds and as underestimates. A strong correlation was found between observed TCR beta diversity and the percentage of naive T cells measured by flow cytometry. Compared with the aged group, the long-lived group had more naive CD4+ T cells, fewer expanded clones and increased TCR diversity, a pattern suggesting age selection.

The same data also contributed to another study, on T cells of mothers and their children. Per the second study: Donors were nine systemically healthy Caucasian individuals: three mothers and their six children. cDNA synthesis used all of the extracted RNA, with 1.5 ug of RNA in each 15 ul reaction. In the second PCR, sample barcodes and 2-4 random nucleotides were introduced via the M1S primer. Over 10 million TCR beta CDR3 reads came from each mother, compared with several million reads from each child. TCR recombination output is similarly shaped by thymic selection in related and unrelated pairs, with a minor effect exerted by inherited differences. Normalized repertoire overlap in related mother-child pairs was always slightly higher than in unrelated mother-child pairs, but the difference was never significant. No persistent microchimeric T cell clones were detected, at a sensitivity of 80 to 100 clones per million clonotypes. The study used deep NGS to compare TCR beta repertoires of mothers and children, seeking features distinguishing related mother-child pairs from unrelated individuals. On average, the children were roughly 11 +/- 4 years old, while the mothers were around 40 +/- 4 years old. After adapter ligation was performed with NEBNext reagents, the libraries were sequenced on an Illumina HiSeq 2000 with 100+100 nt paired-end reads. Mother and child libraries were prepared a month apart and sequenced in separate runs to prevent cross-contamination. Between about 500,000 and 2,100,000 distinct TCR beta clonotypes were identified per donor. Naive TCR beta clonotypes were estimated from low-frequency clonotypes matched to each donor's FACS-determined naive share, without sorting.

The chain uses TRBV19 and TRBJ2-5, with no confident D gene call. This receptor was identified in a woman between 40 and 50 years old in good health. Sequencing was performed on blood. The CDR3: CASSGADQETQYF. The base sequence is TGTGCCAGTAGTGGCGCGGATCAAGAGACCCAGTACTTC.